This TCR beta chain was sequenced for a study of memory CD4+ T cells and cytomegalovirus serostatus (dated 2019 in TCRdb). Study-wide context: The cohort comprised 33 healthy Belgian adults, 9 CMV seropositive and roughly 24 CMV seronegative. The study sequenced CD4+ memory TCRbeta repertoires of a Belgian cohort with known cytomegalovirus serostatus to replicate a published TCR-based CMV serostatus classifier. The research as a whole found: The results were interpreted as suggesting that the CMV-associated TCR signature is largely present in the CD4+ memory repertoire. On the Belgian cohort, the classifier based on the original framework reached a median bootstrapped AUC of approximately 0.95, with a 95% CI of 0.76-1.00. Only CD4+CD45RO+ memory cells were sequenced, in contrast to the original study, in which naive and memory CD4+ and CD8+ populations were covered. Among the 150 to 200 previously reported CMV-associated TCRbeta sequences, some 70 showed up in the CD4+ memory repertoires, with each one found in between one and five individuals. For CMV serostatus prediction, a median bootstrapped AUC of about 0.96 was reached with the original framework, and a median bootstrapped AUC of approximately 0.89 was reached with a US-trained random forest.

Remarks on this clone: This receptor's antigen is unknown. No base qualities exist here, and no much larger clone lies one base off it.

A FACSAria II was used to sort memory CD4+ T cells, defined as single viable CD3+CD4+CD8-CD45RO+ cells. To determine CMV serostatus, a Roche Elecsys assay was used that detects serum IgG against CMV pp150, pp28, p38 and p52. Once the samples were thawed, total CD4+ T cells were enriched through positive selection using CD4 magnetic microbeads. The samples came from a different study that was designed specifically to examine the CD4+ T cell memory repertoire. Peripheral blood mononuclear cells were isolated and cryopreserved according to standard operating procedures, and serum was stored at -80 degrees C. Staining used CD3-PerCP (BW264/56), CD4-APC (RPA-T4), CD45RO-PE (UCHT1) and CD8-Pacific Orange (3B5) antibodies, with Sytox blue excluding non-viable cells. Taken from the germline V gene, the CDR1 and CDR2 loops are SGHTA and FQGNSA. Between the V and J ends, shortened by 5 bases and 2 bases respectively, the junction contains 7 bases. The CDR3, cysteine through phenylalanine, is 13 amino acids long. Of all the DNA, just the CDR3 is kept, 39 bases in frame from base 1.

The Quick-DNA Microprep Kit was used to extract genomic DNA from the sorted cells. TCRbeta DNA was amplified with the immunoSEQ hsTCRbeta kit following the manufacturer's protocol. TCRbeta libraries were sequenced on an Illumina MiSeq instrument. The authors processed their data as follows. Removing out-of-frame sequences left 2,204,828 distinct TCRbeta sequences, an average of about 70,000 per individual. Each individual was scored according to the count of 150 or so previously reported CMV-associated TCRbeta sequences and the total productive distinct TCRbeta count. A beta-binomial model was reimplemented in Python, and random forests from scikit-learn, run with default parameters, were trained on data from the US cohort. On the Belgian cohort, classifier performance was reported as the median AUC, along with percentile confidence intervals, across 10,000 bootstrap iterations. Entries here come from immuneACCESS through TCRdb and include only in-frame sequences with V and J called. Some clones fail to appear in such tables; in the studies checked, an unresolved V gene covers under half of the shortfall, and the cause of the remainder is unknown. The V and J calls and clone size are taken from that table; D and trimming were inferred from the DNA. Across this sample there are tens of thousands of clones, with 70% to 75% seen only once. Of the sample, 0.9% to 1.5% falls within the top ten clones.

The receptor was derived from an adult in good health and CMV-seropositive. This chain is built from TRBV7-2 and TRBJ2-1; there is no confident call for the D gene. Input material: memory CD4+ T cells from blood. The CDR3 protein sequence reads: CASSMDAYNEQFF. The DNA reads TGTGCCAGCAGCATGGACGCCTACAATGAGCAGTTCTTC.